The 15 T cell receptor beta chains below all came from one sample that was sequenced in a study of blood T cell repertoires in COVID-19. Profiling relied on immunoSEQ multiplex PCR, and the TCRdb table lists in-frame clones only, not all of them. Found here are around 260,000 clones, around 86% of them singletons; the top ten hold 0.94%. Sequenced material: peripheral blood. Source of these receptors: a woman aged 40 to 50 who had recovered from COVID-19.

The gene calls are TRBV27 and TRBJ2-1, with TRBD2 identical over 9 bases. CDR1 and CDR2 from the germline V gene are MNHEY and SMNVEV (reference sequence). This CDR3 is 16 amino acids long. With V trimmed by 4 bases and J by 1 base, 5 bases remained unmatched. The CDR3 sequence: CASSSVSGGSYNEQFF. In DNA, the CDR3 is TGTGCCAGCAGTTCAGTTAGCGGGGGTTCCTACAATGAGCAGTTCTTC.

J is TRBJ2-1 and V is TRBV30; D possibly corresponds to TRBD2 (6 bases). V was pared by 6 bases and J by 0 bases, with 18 bases between. The CDR3 consists of 16 residues. Germline-derived CDR1 and CDR2 are GTSNPN and SVGIG (reference sequence). The CDR3 protein is CACTPRSSGSYNEQFF. In DNA form, the CDR3 reads TGTGCCTGCACCCCGAGGAGTAGCGGCTCCTACAATGAGCAGTTCTTC.

This chain joins TRBV19 and TRBJ2-1; D not certain. This CDR3 is built from 12 residues. The germline gives CDR1 LNHDA, CDR2 SQIVND (reference sequence). Trimming removed 4 bases at V and 4 bases at J, with 5 bases between. The CDR3 DNA reads as TGTGCCAGTAGTACCAAATACAATGAGCAGTTCTTC. Amino acids: CASSTKYNEQFF.

This chain joins TRBV29-1 and TRBJ2-5, with a weak D call TRBD2 (7 bases). Germline CDR1 reads SQVTM; CDR2 reads ANQGSEA. The CDR3 covers 14 residues. Trimming removed 7 bases from V and 2 bases from J, with 17 bases in between. CDR3 nucleotide sequence: TGCAGCGCTTCCGGTGGGGGGGCTCAAGAGACCCAGTACTTC. Protein sequence: CSASGGGAQETQYF.

V usage is TRBV23-1 and J usage is TRBJ1-5, with no clear D. TRBV23-1 is an open reading frame whose function is uncertain. Trimming took 1 base from V and 7 from J, leaving 11 bases between them. The CDR3 runs 14 residues. The CDR3 loop is CASSQCGWFQPQHF. CDR3 sequence (DNA): TGCGCCAGCAGTCAATGCGGCTGGTTCCAGCCCCAGCATTTT.

The CDR3: CAISESGAAPSTDTQYF. DNA of the CDR3: TGTGCCATCAGTGAGTCAGGGGCGGCTCCTAGCACAGATACGCAGTATTTT. J is TRBJ2-3 and V is TRBV10-3; a possible D gene is TRBD1 (5 bases). V was trimmed by 0 bases and J by 0 bases, leaving 13 bases between them. The CDR3 is 17 residues long. The germline gives CDR1 ENHRY, CDR2 SYGVKD.

This chain links TRBV6-5 with TRBJ2-7; TRBD2 agrees at 14 bases. The germline V gene encodes CDR1 MNHEY and CDR2 SVGAGI. Germline trimming cut 0 bases from V and 5 bases from J; bases unmatched to any gene: 3. The CDR3 sequence is 16 residues long. The CDR3 reads CASSYSGLAGVDEQYF. For the CDR3, the DNA is TGTGCCAGCAGTTACTCGGGACTAGCGGGAGTCGACGAGCAGTACTTC.

V usage is TRBV5-5 and J usage is TRBJ2-2; the D gene is possibly TRBD1 (6 bases). CDR3 length equals 16 residues. The germline V gene has CDR1 SGHKS and CDR2 YYEKEE (reference sequence). Trimming cost V 0 bases and J 1 base, with 10 bases left between them. CDR3 sequence (DNA): TGTGCCAGCAGCTTGGCCGGGACATTGAACACCGGGGAGCTGTTTTTT. Amino acid sequence: CASSLAGTLNTGELFF.

This chain uses TRBV3-1 (or the pseudogene TRBV3-2) with TRBJ1-3; the match to TRBD1 covers 10 bases. The trim removed 4 bases at V and 2 bases at J, leaving 5 bases unmatched. Per germline, CDR1 LGHDT and CDR2 YNNKEL (reference sequence). This CDR3 region has 16 residues. CDR3 amino acids: CASSPSDRGPGNTIYF. In DNA form, the CDR3 reads TGTGCCAGCAGCCCGTCCGACAGGGGGCCTGGAAACACCATATATTTT.

J is TRBJ2-1 and V is TRBV5-4; 9 bases match TRBD1. The germline gives CDR1 SGHNT, CDR2 YYREEE (reference sequence). CDR3 length: 14 residues. The J segment lost 6 bases and the V segment lost 3 bases, leaving 4 bases of the junction unmatched. CDR3 in amino acids: CASSSWDRVNEQFF. CDR3 sequence (DNA): TGTGCCAGCAGCTCTTGGGACAGGGTCAATGAGCAGTTCTTC.

This clone came up a few times. The gene calls are TRBV9 and TRBJ2-2; 7 bases map to TRBD2. CDR1 is SGDLS, CDR2 YYNGEE, per germline. Trimming at V came to 0 bases and at J to 7 bases, leaving 12 bases not matched to a gene. This CDR3 comprises 17 residues. DNA for the CDR3: TGTGCCAGCAGCGTAGAATTGGGGGAGGGCCGGATCGGGGAGCTGTTTTTT. Protein sequence: CASSVELGEGRIGELFF.

Many counts were recorded for this clone. The gene calls are TRBV9 and TRBJ2-1; D possibly corresponds to TRBD2 (6 bases). The CDR3 is 15 amino acids. The germline V and J ends were trimmed by 3 bases and 6 bases, with 16 bases remaining between them. CDR1 SGDLS and CDR2 YYNGEE come from the germline V gene. The CDR3 nucleotides read TGTGCCAGCAGCGGGGGGACCACTAGCAGCAATGAGCAGTTCTTC. Amino acid sequence: CASSGGTTSSNEQFF.

This clone was seen more than once but under ten times. The rearrangement joins TRBV7-9 to TRBJ2-7; 7 nucleotides match TRBD2. This CDR3 spans 15 amino acids. The V segment lost 7 bases and the J segment 0 bases; nucleotides outside the gene matches: 9. The germline CDR1 and CDR2 sequences are SEHNR and FQNEAQ (reference sequence). CDR3 region: CASTLDGRYSYEQYF. The DNA of the CDR3 is TGTGCCAGCACCCTGGACGGGAGGTACTCCTACGAGCAGTACTTC.

The genes are TRBV14 and TRBJ1-5; D gene uncertain. The CDR3 sequence is 14 residues long. Germline assignment: CDR1 SGHDN and CDR2 FVKESK. Trimming pared 0 bases from V and 1 base from J, leaving 4 bases between. CDR3 nucleotide sequence: TGTGCCAGCAGCCAAGACAGGAGCAATCAGCCCCAGCATTTT. Translated, it gives CASSQDRSNQPQHF.

V usage is TRBV7-8 and J usage is TRBJ2-7; 7 nucleotides match TRBD2. The V gene end was trimmed by 5 bases and the J gene end by 2 bases; junction bases not matched to a gene: 6. CDR3 length: 14 residues. CDR1 and CDR2 (germline): SGHVS, FQNEAQ. CDR3 in DNA: TGTGCCAGCAGCCGACTAGCCGTAACCTACGAGCAGTACTTC. Translation: CASSRLAVTYEQYF.